This T cell receptor (beta chain) was sequenced for a study of T cell repertoires in cytomegalovirus infection. This clonotype appeared a single time. The antigen is undetermined. The V gene's germline CDR1 is KGHDR and CDR2 SFDVKD. Trimming stripped 3 bases from V and 4 bases from J, with 8 bases between. The CDR3 is made up of 13 amino acids. Each CDR3 protein is one row after TCRdb ran MiXCR on the reads. The sample lists some 480,000 distinct CDR3 sequences, 33% occurring once. This chain uses TRBV24-1 with TRBJ2-5; D call uncertain. The sequence derives from a human donor in good health (CMV status not recorded). Some clones in this sample may be carry-over from other donors' samples. Specimen: cultured PBMCs, collected from culture after CMV antigen stimulation. In DNA, the CDR3 is TGTGCCACCAGTGATATAGTTGGAGAGACCCAGTACTTC. Residues: CATSDIVGETQYF.